This T cell receptor (beta chain) is from a study of T cell responses to AZD1222 COVID-19 vaccine. Study in general: Samples with a second dose at about 4 or about 12 weeks were pooled together. Study-level points and caveats: There were mostly white British donors and more females than males, and clonal diversity was possibly underestimated.

Repertoires were generated with immunoSEQ multiplex PCR, while TCRdb's copy carries only in-frame clones and drops some. The table includes around 78,000 clones, over 75% detected once. With regard to this clone: The antigen is undetermined.

V lost 6 bases and J lost 3, with 15 bases in between. The germline gives CDR1 SGHTA, CDR2 FQGNSA. This CDR3 comprises 15 residues. The sequence was collected from an adult in good health. The V gene is TRBV7-2, the J gene TRBJ2-1; no firm D call. The specimen comprised peripheral blood, sampled on day 0 of AZD1222 vaccination. The CDR3 loop is CASSPNHGVYNEQFF. Written as DNA, the CDR3 is TGTGCCAGCAGTCCAAATCACGGTGTCTACAATGAGCAGTTCTTC.